Below, 13 T cell receptor beta chains from the same sample are listed, as sequenced in a study of post-analysis software for immune sequencing data. TCR beta libraries were prepared from cDNA with unique molecular identifiers. TCRdb re-called the PCR reads through MiXCR, storing one row per CDR3 protein. The data show about 200,000 distinct CDR3 sequences, 25% to 30% seen once. Their antigens remain unidentified. Study findings and constraints: Roughly 5 TRBV segments, TRBV5-6, TRBV5-1 and TRBV20-1 among them, were found more frequent in patients than controls.

Sequencing input: blood. These receptors were taken from a girl aged 2-17 years with multiple sclerosis.

This clonotype has a handful of counts. This chain uses TRBV6-5 with TRBJ2-2; 7 bases match TRBD1. Germline lookup yields CDR1 MNHEY and CDR2 SVGAGI. This CDR3 has 14 amino acids. Germline trimming cut 7 bases from V and 3 bases from J; bases unmatched to any gene: 5. For the CDR3, the DNA is TGTGCCAGCAATGACAGGGCGGACACCGGGGAGCTGTTTTTT. As protein: CASNDRADTGELFF.

This clonotype has ten or more counts. This rearrangement joins TRBV5-1 to TRBJ2-1, with TRBD2 matching 9 bases. Trimming at V came to 4 bases and at J to 4 bases, leaving 6 bases not matched to a gene. The CDR3 covers 15 residues. Germline V gene data show CDR1 as SGHRS and CDR2 as YFSETQ. The CDR3 loop reads CASSLLAGFYNEQFF. CDR3 bases: TGCGCCAGCAGCCTCCTAGCGGGGTTTTACAATGAGCAGTTCTTC.

This clonotype was observed a few times. The chain couples TRBV3-1 to TRBJ2-3; D is unclear. CDR1 LGHDT and CDR2 YNNKEL come from the germline V gene (reference sequence). This CDR3 region has 13 residues. V was cut by 6 bases and J by 1 base, with 8 bases left in between. In DNA form, the CDR3 reads TGTGCCAGCAGGGTCGGACGCACAGATACGCAGTATTTT. It yields the protein CASRVGRTDTQYF.

The J gene is TRBJ1-5, the V gene TRBV6-1; a possible D gene is TRBD1 (6 bases). This CDR3 contains 15 residues. The V end lost 10 bases, the J end lost 2 bases, and 18 bases lay between the germline ends. CDR1 is MNHNS and CDR2 is SASEGT in the germline V gene. The CDR3 DNA sequence: TGTGCCACCAGCACATCGGGGGCCGGCAATCAGCCCCAGCATTTT. This translates into CATSTSGAGNQPQHF.

This clonotype showed up many times. The chain carries TRBV4-1 and TRBJ1-2; no firm D call. The CDR3 covers 14 residues. Germline assignment: CDR1 MGHRA and CDR2 YSYEKL. The V end lost 0 bases, the J end lost 5 bases, and 10 bases lay between the germline ends. CDR3 protein: CASSQEATDYGYTF. The DNA of the CDR3 is TGCGCCAGCAGCCAAGAAGCGACCGATTATGGCTACACCTTC.

The J gene is TRBJ2-7, the V gene TRBV12-3 or TRBV12-4; perhaps TRBD1 as D (6 bases). The V and J ends lost 7 bases and 6 bases respectively, with 16 bases between them. The CDR3 is made up of 13 amino acids. The CDR3, as DNA: TGTGCCAGCACCCGGGACACCCCCTGCGAGCAGTACTTC. It is translated as CASTRDTPCEQYF.

CDR3 nucleotides: TGTGCCAGCAGCTTAACCCCTCGGGGCTATGGCTACACCTTC. It translates to CASSLTPRGYGYTF. The J gene is TRBJ1-2, the V gene TRBV11-1, with unresolved D. The V gene lost 2 bases and the J gene lost 4 bases, with 11 bases spanning the gap. In germline, CDR1 is SGHAT, CDR2 FQDESV (reference sequence). The CDR3 has 14 amino acids.

This chain links TRBV2 with TRBJ2-5, with D possibly matching TRBD2 (5 bases). V was shortened by 5 bases and J by 11 bases, with 12 bases between the two germline ends. CDR3 length: 11 amino acids. CDR1 is SNHLY and CDR2 is FYNNEI in the germline V gene. CDR3 region: CASSLAREQYF. The CDR3 bases are TGTGCCAGCAGTTTAGCGAGGGAGCAGTACTTC.

This clonotype has ten or more counts. The chain combines TRBV28 with TRBJ2-5; D gene ambiguous. V was shortened by 8 bases and J by 5 bases, with 15 bases between the two germline ends. The CDR3 covers 13 residues. The germline V gene encodes CDR1 MDHEN and CDR2 SYDVKM. The CDR3 coding sequence is TGTGCCAGCGCCGACCATTTTGGGGAGACCCAGTACTTC. Protein: CASADHFGETQYF.

This clonotype appeared many times. The rearrangement uses TRBV5-1 and TRBJ2-1; 9 positions match TRBD1. From germline, CDR1 is SGHRS and CDR2 YFSETQ. The CDR3 is 13 residues long. The V gene end was trimmed by 4 bases and the J gene end by 6 bases; junction bases not matched to a gene: 2. The CDR3 region has the DNA TGCGCCAGCAGCCTGGGACAGGGCAATGAGCAGTTCTTC. Amino acids: CASSLGQGNEQFF.

The chain recombines TRBV28 with TRBJ2-7; 9 nucleotides line up with TRBD2. CDR1 is MDHEN, CDR2 SYDVKM, per germline. The CDR3 totals 14 residues. V trimming: 8 bases; J trimming: 3 bases; junction bases outside the gene matches: 8. CDR3 coding DNA: TGTGCCAGCCGTCTGACTAGCGGATTCTACGAGCAGTACTTC. This sequence encodes CASRLTSGFYEQYF. Full variable domain (missing parts from reference TRBV28 and TRBJ2-7): DVKVTQSSRYLVKRTGEKVFLECVQDMDHENMFWYRQDPGLGLRLIYFSYDVKMKEKGDIPEGYSVSREKKERFSLILESASTNQTSMYLCASRLTSGFYEQYFGPGTRLTVT.

The chain recombines TRBV2 with TRBJ2-5; 10 nucleotides agree with TRBD1. The CDR3 contains 18 residues. Germline V gene lookup returns CDR1 SNHLY and CDR2 FYNNEI. V was clipped by 9 bases and J by 1 base; unmatched bases: 17. The DNA for the CDR3 is TGTGCCAGGAAAAACCGGGACAGGGGCTCAACCCTCCAAGAGACCCAGTACTTC. Its protein is CARKNRDRGSTLQETQYF.

V and J are TRBV7-9 and TRBJ2-5, with 7 bases fitting TRBD1. Per germline, CDR1 SEHNR and CDR2 FQNEAQ (reference sequence). The CDR3 is 14 amino acids. Germline trimming cut 3 bases from V and 1 base from J; bases unmatched to any gene: 2. Here the CDR3 DNA reads TGTGCCAGCAGCTTTGGACAGGTCCAAGAGACCCAGTACTTC. Translation: CASSFGQVQETQYF. Filled out from reference TRBV7-9 and TRBJ2-5, the complete variable domain reads DTGVSQNPRHKITKRGQNVTFRCDPISEHNRLYWYRQTLGQGPEFLTYFQNEAQLEKSRLLSDRFSAERPKGSFSTLEIQRTEQGDSAMYLCASSFGQVQETQYFGPGTRLLVL.